What follows is one TCR beta chain and its context. The antigen is undetermined. Approximately 210 ng DNA, 30,000 to 35,000 T cell genomes, went into each sorted-subset replicate PCR. Data came from immunoSEQ multiplex PCR; TCRdb stores just in-frame clones and leaves some out. This table holds around 550,000 clones, almost 97% found once. With 2 bases removed from V and 4 bases from J, the gap between germline ends came to 6 bases. CDR1 is MDHEN, CDR2 SYDVKM, per germline. This CDR3 has 12 residues. The authors divided CD4+ cells into CD45RA+ naive and CD45RA-negative memory subsets. This sample stems from a study of shared clonotypes between healthy human individuals. Regarding the study as a whole: Shared clonotypes: roughly 5% naive CD4, 3.5% to 4% naive CD8, less than 2.5% memory CD4, about 0.4% memory CD8.

The origin of this receptor is a woman in her 30s in good health. Sequencing was done on a sample of naive CD4+ T cells sorted from blood. Subset meaning: CD45RA+ positively selected. The chain joins TRBV28 to TRBJ2-7; D is undetermined. DNA of the CDR3: TGTGCCAGCAGTTTAGCCCGGTACGAGCAGTACTTC. The encoded protein is CASSLARYEQYF.